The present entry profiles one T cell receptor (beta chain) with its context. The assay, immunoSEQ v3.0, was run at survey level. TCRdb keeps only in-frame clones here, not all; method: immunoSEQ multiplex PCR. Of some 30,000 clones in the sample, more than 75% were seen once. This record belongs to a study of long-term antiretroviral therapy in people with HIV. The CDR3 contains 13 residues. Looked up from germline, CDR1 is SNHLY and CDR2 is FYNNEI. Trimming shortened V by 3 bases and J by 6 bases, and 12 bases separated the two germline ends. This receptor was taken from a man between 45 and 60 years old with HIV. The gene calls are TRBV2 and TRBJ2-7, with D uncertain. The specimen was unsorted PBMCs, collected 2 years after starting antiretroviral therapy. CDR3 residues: CASSDWDVGEQYF. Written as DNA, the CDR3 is TGTGCCAGCAGTGATTGGGATGTTGGCGAGCAGTACTTC.